This paragraph reports one TCR beta chain. Antigen unknown. Template switching supplied a universal primer site; unique molecular identifiers were carried on the cDNA. TCRdb re-called the 5' RACE reads through MiXCR, storing one row per CDR3 protein. In the table there are nearly 650,000 distinct CDR3 sequences, 7.1% of which are singletons. These data belong to a study of identical twins. Study-wide findings and caveats: Clonotypes of the beta chain that were abundant in cord blood carried fewer insertions (memory repertoires showed none). The authors noted that invariant MAIT and iNKT cells could partly confound zero-insertion analyses.

This same sample was also part of a study on yellow fever vaccine responses in identical twins.

This TCR was sampled from a woman aged 18-30 years in good health. The sample was PBMCs.

The CDR3 region is CASSRSRGRVTGELFF. Here the CDR3 DNA reads TGTGCCAGCAGCAGAAGCCGGGGGCGAGTCACCGGGGAGCTGTTTTTT. This chain links TRBV9 with TRBJ2-2, with D perhaps TRBD1 or TRBD2 (6 bases each). The germline CDR1 and CDR2 sequences are SGDLS and YYNGEE. CDR3 length: 16 amino acids. The V gene lost 4 bases and the J gene lost 4 bases, with 17 bases spanning the gap.